The next 30 T cell receptor beta chains were all read from a single sample in a study of cytomegalovirus exposure and HLA in healthy donors. Amplification used 60 Vbeta primers and 13 Jbeta primers. TCRdb's copy holds only in-frame clones and misses some; the assay was immunoSEQ multiplex PCR. Of 150,000 or so clones in the sample, over 60% are singletons; the top ten hold 4%. The sequenced sample was PBMCs. These TCRs come from a woman aged 35 to 49 in good health and CMV-seronegative.

This sequence joins TRBV11-3 and TRBJ2-5; 9 bases match TRBD1. The CDR3 covers 15 residues. V was pared by 5 bases and J by 5 bases, with 9 bases of the junction left unmatched. Per the germline V gene, CDR1 is SGHNT and CDR2 is YENEEA. The DNA for the CDR3 is TGTGCCAGCAGCGACCATTCCGGGACAGGGGAGACCCAGTACTTC. Its translation: CASSDHSGTGETQYF.

The chain has TRBV15 and TRBJ2-3; possibly TRBD2 for D (6 bases). CDR3 length equals 16 residues. Germline values: CDR1 LNHNV, CDR2 YYDKDF (reference sequence). The ends were cut back, 7 bases at V and 4 bases at J, with 21 bases in the middle. As DNA, the CDR3 is TGTGCCACCACCAAAGGAGAGGCGGGGCGGCCAGATACGCAGTATTTT. Its protein is CATTKGEAGRPDTQYF.

The CDR3 loop is CASNRRAGGLGTQYF. In nucleotides, the CDR3 is TGTGCCAGCAACAGGAGGGCGGGGGGGCTGGGTACGCAGTATTTT. J is TRBJ2-3 and V is TRBV28; TRBD2 matches at 9 bases. Per the germline V gene, CDR1 is MDHEN and CDR2 is SYDVKM. Germline trimming cut 7 bases from V and 8 bases from J; bases unmatched to any gene: 13. The CDR3 is made up of 15 amino acids.

The genes are TRBV7-2 and TRBJ2-7; D might be TRBD1 (6 bases). V lost 1 base, J lost 3 bases, and 10 bases lay in between. Germline CDR1 SGHTA, CDR2 FQGNSA. The CDR3 runs to 14 residues. The CDR3 region has the DNA TGTGCCAGCAGCTTAGTTGAGGGGGTCTACGAGCAGTACTTC. This gives the protein CASSLVEGVYEQYF.

The V and J genes are TRBV6-6 and TRBJ2-7; TRBD2 might be the D (6 bases). The CDR3 is made up of 15 amino acids. Germline loops: CDR1 MNHNY, CDR2 SVGAGI (reference sequence). V lost 0 bases and J 2 bases, leaving 11 bases between the germline ends. The chain's CDR3 is CASSYSRGAAYEQYF. The CDR3 DNA sequence: TGTGCCAGCAGTTACTCGCGGGGAGCCGCCTACGAGCAGTACTTC.

This chain joins TRBV5-4 and TRBJ1-2, with 12 bases lining up with TRBD1. Germline-derived CDR1 and CDR2 are SGHNT and YYREEE (reference sequence). Trimming cost V 4 bases and J 7 bases; bases outside gene matches: 14. CDR3 length equals 17 residues. CDR3 in amino acids: CASSPPMGQGAQLGYTF. The DNA of the CDR3 is TGTGCCAGCAGCCCCCCAATGGGACAGGGGGCGCAGCTTGGCTACACCTTC.

This chain connects TRBV25-1 to TRBJ2-5, with D maybe TRBD2 (5 bases). Deletions cut 4 bases from V and 3 bases from J, with 9 bases between. The V gene's germline CDR1 is MGHDK and CDR2 SYGVNS. The CDR3 is 13 residues long. The CDR3 region is CASSGWGEETQYF. CDR3 in DNA: TGTGCCAGCAGTGGATGGGGAGAAGAGACCCAGTACTTC.

This clone has only a few counts. The V call is TRBV7-9, the J call TRBJ2-3, with D perhaps matching TRBD2 (5 bases). V dropped 8 bases and J dropped 0 bases, with 12 bases sitting between them. CDR3 size: 14 residues. CDR1 is SEHNR and CDR2 is FQNEAQ in the germline V gene (reference sequence). The CDR3 DNA follows: TGTGCCAGCGCCCGGGGTACTAGCACAGATACGCAGTATTTT. Amino acids: CASARGTSTDTQYF.

V gene TRBV28 combines with J gene TRBJ2-5; 8 bases agree with TRBD2. The length of the CDR3 is 14 residues. Per the germline V gene, CDR1 is MDHEN and CDR2 is SYDVKM. V dropped 6 bases and J dropped 6; count of bases not matched to a gene: 9. The CDR3 sequence: CASRPSGGMQTQYF. The DNA of the CDR3 is TGTGCCAGCAGGCCCAGCGGGGGTATGCAGACCCAGTACTTC. Looking up the rest from reference TRBV28 and TRBJ2-5 gives the full variable domain: DVKVTQSSRYLVKRTGEKVFLECVQDMDHENMFWYRQDPGLGLRLIYFSYDVKMKEKGDIPEGYSVSREKKERFSLILESASTNQTSMYLCASRPSGGMQTQYFGPGTRLLVL.

This clone was seen a few times. The chain combines TRBV2 with TRBJ1-1, with 10 bases matching TRBD1. V trimming: 5 bases; J trimming: 11 bases; junction bases outside the gene matches: 11. Germline loops: CDR1 SNHLY, CDR2 FYNNEI. The CDR3 runs to 14 residues. CDR3 loop: CASSQYEGQGRAFF. The CDR3 DNA reads TGTGCCAGCAGTCAATACGAGGGACAGGGGAGGGCTTTCTTT.

V gene TRBV19 combines with J gene TRBJ1-1; 7 bases fit TRBD1. The CDR3 covers 14 residues. V gave up 10 bases and J gave up 4 bases; unmatched junction bases: 12. Germline V gene lookup returns CDR1 LNHDA and CDR2 SQIVND (reference sequence). The CDR3 sequence: CATVGAGGRTEAFF. CDR3 sequence (DNA): TGTGCCACGGTAGGGGCAGGGGGGCGCACTGAAGCTTTCTTT.

This clone was recorded a few times. This sequence joins TRBV9 and TRBJ1-5; D is unclear. The CDR3 contains 14 residues. With 0 bases removed from V and 6 bases from J, the gap between germline ends came to 10 bases. Germline V CDR1 and CDR2: SGDLS, YYNGEE. The CDR3 DNA sequence: TGTGCCAGCAGCGTAGTTCCGGGAGGTCAGCCCCAGCATTTT. Protein sequence: CASSVVPGGQPQHF.

The gene calls are TRBV5-8 and TRBJ1-1, with TRBD1 matching over 7 bases. The CDR3 length is 15 residues. The germline V gene has CDR1 SGHTS and CDR2 YDEGEE. J lost 7 bases, V lost 0 bases, and 9 bases had no gene match. This CDR3 is CASSLEGARSSEAFF. Written as DNA, the CDR3 is TGTGCCAGCAGCTTGGAGGGGGCAAGGTCAAGTGAAGCTTTCTTT.

Remarks on this clone: The germline gene is not matched at one end of the junction; a read error may be the cause. The chain carries TRBV10-3 and TRBJ1-1; 9 bases map to TRBD1. The CDR3 contains 13 residues. Germline CDR1 ENHRY, CDR2 SYGVKD. The CDR3 region is CAISPNLQGAERF. DNA of the CDR3: TGTGCCATCAGTCCTAACCTACAGGGGGCAGAGAGGTTT.

This chain joins TRBV7-9 and TRBJ2-1; 14 nucleotides match TRBD2. CDR3 length: 17 amino acids. The germline V gene has CDR1 SEHNR and CDR2 FQNEAQ (reference sequence). V trimming: 1 base; J trimming: 10 bases; junction bases outside the gene matches: 9. The CDR3 DNA reads as TGTGCCAGCAGCTTAGGGGGGGGACTAGCGGGAGAAAGGGAGCAGTTCTTC. Its protein product is CASSLGGGLAGEREQFF. Variable domain in full (rest from reference TRBV7-9 and TRBJ2-1): DTGVSQNPRHKITKRGQNVTFRCDPISEHNRLYWYRQTLGQGPEFLTYFQNEAQLEKSRLLSDRFSAERPKGSFSTLEIQRTEQGDSAMYLCASSLGGGLAGEREQFFGPGTRLTVL.

As concerns this clone: Different DNA sequences within this sample yield the same CDR3. The J gene is TRBJ2-3, the V gene TRBV4-2, with 13 bases lining up with TRBD2. The CDR3 extends over 15 amino acids. V lost 7 bases to trimming and J lost 4 bases; unmatched junction nucleotides: 5. Germline CDR1 reads LGHNA; CDR2 reads YNFKEQ. CDR3 residues: CASTRLAGGADTQYF. The DNA for the CDR3 is TGTGCCAGCACCCGACTAGCGGGGGGAGCAGATACGCAGTATTTT.

The gene calls are TRBV6-1 and TRBJ1-2, with TRBD1 matching over 7 bases. J was trimmed by 2 bases and V by 2 bases; bases with no gene match: 5. Germline V gene data show CDR1 as MNHNS and CDR2 as SASEGT. The CDR3 has 15 residues. For the CDR3, the DNA is TGTGCCAGCAGTGAAACAGGGGCGTTCAACTATGGCTACACCTTC. Amino acids: CASSETGAFNYGYTF.

This clone was detected a few times. The chain uses TRBV5-1 and TRBJ2-6, with D hard to call. V lost 4 bases, J lost 2 bases, and 10 bases lay in between. Germline CDR1 reads SGHRS; CDR2 reads YFSETQ. This CDR3 contains 15 residues. The CDR3 nucleotides read TGCGCCAGCAGCGTGTCGACAACTGGGGCCAACGTCCTGACTTTC. As protein: CASSVSTTGANVLTF.

The V and J genes are TRBV7-9 and TRBJ1-1, with D unresolved. Germline-derived CDR1 and CDR2 are SEHNR and FQNEAQ (reference sequence). Trimming shortened V by 5 bases and J by 2 bases, and 9 bases separated the two germline ends. This CDR3 comprises 13 residues. CDR3 in DNA: TGTGCCAGCAGCCCGTTGAGAAACACTGAAGCTTTCTTT. It is translated as CASSPLRNTEAFF.

The rearrangement joins TRBV5-1 to TRBJ2-4, with 7 bases identical to TRBD1. Germline V gene lookup returns CDR1 SGHRS and CDR2 YFSETQ. This CDR3 has 14 residues. J was trimmed by 4 bases and V by 5 bases; bases with no gene match: 6. CDR3 DNA sequence: TGCGCCAGCAGTTACTGGGACAGTAAAAACATTCAGTACTTC. This codes for CASSYWDSKNIQYF.

The genes are TRBV5-6 and TRBJ1-1; D is unclear. Germline V gives CDR1 SGHDT, CDR2 YYEEEE. CDR3 length: 14 amino acids. V was trimmed by 2 bases and J by 4 bases, leaving 12 bases between them. The DNA of the CDR3 is TGTGCCAGCAGCTTTGGGCCCCCGAGCACTGAAGCTTTCTTT. Its protein product is CASSFGPPSTEAFF.

V usage is TRBV5-1 and J usage is TRBJ1-3, with D perhaps matching TRBD1 (5 bases). Germline V gene lookup returns CDR1 SGHRS and CDR2 YFSETQ. Trimming removed 4 bases from V and 3 bases from J, with 17 bases in between. The CDR3 sequence is 16 residues long. The CDR3 here is CASSITVLGDGNTIYF. The CDR3 region has the DNA TGCGCCAGCAGCATTACAGTGCTAGGGGATGGAAACACCATATATTTT.

This clone has just one count. The rearrangement joins TRBV29-1 to TRBJ1-2; D is uncertain. There are 12 residues in the CDR3. Per the germline V gene, CDR1 is SQVTM and CDR2 is ANQGSEA. The germline V and J ends were trimmed by 5 bases and 3 bases, with 10 bases remaining between them. The CDR3 region is CSVQLRDYGYTF. As DNA, the CDR3 is TGCAGCGTTCAACTTCGGGACTATGGCTACACCTTC.

This clone was counted once. The genes are TRBV19 and TRBJ2-7, with 9 bases matching TRBD2. Germline CDR1 and CDR2: LNHDA and SQIVND (reference sequence). After removal of 3 bases from V and 2 bases from J, the junction contained 2 bases not matched to a gene. The CDR3 extends over 14 amino acids. This CDR3 is CASSIAGGPYEQYF. The DNA of the CDR3 is TGTGCCAGTAGTATTGCGGGAGGGCCCTACGAGCAGTACTTC.

This clone was seen just once. V and J are TRBV15 and TRBJ1-2, with 7 bases that match TRBD1. The CDR3 runs to 16 residues. The V segment lost 0 bases and the J segment 7 bases; nucleotides outside the gene matches: 11. Germline V lookup: CDR1 LNHNV, CDR2 YYDKDF (reference sequence). CDR3 sequence: CATSREVNEAGGGYTF. The DNA of the CDR3 is TGTGCCACCAGCAGAGAAGTAAATGAGGCAGGGGGTGGCTACACCTTC.

The CDR3 DNA reads as TGCGCCAGCAGCTTGGTAAATACCGGGGAGCTGTTTTTT. Encoded protein: CASSLVNTGELFF. The rearrangement uses TRBV5-1 and TRBJ2-2; no reliable D call. Germline V gene sequence: CDR1 SGHRS, CDR2 YFSETQ. Trimming removed 0 bases from V and 5 bases from J, with 5 bases in between. The CDR3 has 13 residues.

The J gene is TRBJ1-4, the V gene TRBV7-2, with D possibly TRBD1 on 5 matching bases. CDR1 and CDR2 from the germline V gene are SGHTA and FQGNSA. Trimming pared 4 bases from V and 3 bases from J, leaving 12 bases between. The CDR3 spans 15 residues. CDR3 in amino acids: CASSSRQRSNEKLFF. Here the CDR3 DNA reads TGTGCCAGCAGCTCCAGACAGCGATCTAATGAAAAACTGTTTTTT.

The V call is TRBV2, the J call TRBJ1-2; no definite D call. CDR1 and CDR2 (germline): SNHLY, FYNNEI. V was trimmed by 7 bases and J by 1 base, leaving 13 bases between them. This CDR3 region has 14 residues. Written as DNA, the CDR3 is TGTGCCAGCATAGTGTCAGGTGATAACTATGGCTACACCTTC. This gives the protein CASIVSGDNYGYTF.

V usage is TRBV5-6 and J usage is TRBJ2-7, with TRBD2 matching 8 bases. The J segment lost 6 bases and the V segment lost 2 bases, leaving 7 bases of the junction unmatched. Germline values: CDR1 SGHDT, CDR2 YYEEEE. The CDR3 loop spans 14 amino acids. CDR3 residues: CASSFSGDLREQYF. Here the CDR3 DNA reads TGTGCCAGCAGCTTTAGCGGGGACCTCCGCGAGCAGTACTTC. The complete variable domain, with remaining parts taken from reference TRBV5-6 and TRBJ2-7, reads DAGVTQSPTHLIKTRGQQVTLRCSPKSGHDTVSWYQQALGQGPQFIFQYYEEEERQRGNFPDRFSGHQFPNYSSELNVNALLLGDSALYLCASSFSGDLREQYFGPGTRLTVT.

The chain employs TRBV5-8 and TRBJ1-1; 8 nucleotides line up with TRBD1. Germline V CDR1 and CDR2: SGHTS, YDEGEE. V trimming: 4 bases; J trimming: 3 bases; junction bases outside the gene matches: 5. The CDR3 contains 14 residues. CDR3 residues: CASSKDRVDTEAFF. The CDR3 bases are TGTGCCAGCAGCAAGGACAGGGTGGACACTGAAGCTTTCTTT.